These 23 T cell receptor beta chains share one sample of origin, sequenced in a study of beta chain features in type 1 diabetes. Notes on the study in general: Patients with Type 1 diabetes showed moderately but significantly shorter TCRB CDR3s in all four CD4+ subsets.

What these receptors recognize is not known. Expressed TCRB transcripts were sequenced because the entire RNA isolate underwent reverse transcription. Assay used: immunoSEQ multiplex PCR; TCRdb lists only in-frame clones, some missing. The sample carries approximately 170,000 clones, roughly 8% recorded once. Input material: central memory CD4+ T cells from blood. Receptor source: a woman between 40 and 50 years old with type 1 diabetes.

This rearrangement joins TRBV29-1 to TRBJ1-1; 7 bases map to TRBD1. The germline V gene has CDR1 SQVTM and CDR2 ANQGSEA. CDR3 length equals 12 residues. J gave up 4 bases and V 4 bases, and 3 bases lay outside the gene matches. The DNA of the CDR3 is TGCAGCGTTGGGGACAGAGGCACTGAAGCTTTCTTT. It encodes CSVGDRGTEAFF.

The chain carries TRBV7-2 and TRBJ2-7; no clear D. Trimming left V 2 bases short and J 2 bases short, with 10 bases between. Germline loops: CDR1 SGHTA, CDR2 FQGNSA. The CDR3 is 14 amino acids. CDR3 protein: CASSLTVSTYEQYF. The DNA for the CDR3 is TGTGCCAGCAGCTTAACAGTCTCCACCTACGAGCAGTACTTC.

This chain connects TRBV29-1 to TRBJ1-2; maybe TRBD1 (6 bases). The V gene lost 4 bases and the J gene lost 9 bases, with 15 bases spanning the gap. CDR1 is SQVTM, CDR2 ANQGSEA, per germline. The CDR3 loop spans 12 amino acids. The CDR3, as DNA: TGCAGCGTTGGGGGGCGGGGGACGAGCTACACCTTC. Encoded protein: CSVGGRGTSYTF.

This clone came up a few times. For the CDR3, the DNA is TGTGCCTGGGGGGGGGATCCCGGGGAGCTGTTTTTT. Residues: CAWGGDPGELFF. This chain links TRBV30 with TRBJ2-2; 7 bases align to TRBD2. CDR1 GTSNPN and CDR2 SVGIG come from the germline V gene (reference sequence). Trimming removed 5 bases from V and 6 bases from J; junction bases left unmatched: 3. The CDR3 is made up of 12 amino acids.

The V call is TRBV10-3, the J call TRBJ1-4, with D uncertain. The germline V and J ends were trimmed by 6 bases and 0 bases, with 11 bases remaining between them. The CDR3 has 15 residues. Germline CDR1 and CDR2: ENHRY and SYGVKD. The CDR3 reads CAIRPDPATNEKLFF. Here the CDR3 DNA reads TGTGCCATCAGACCAGATCCAGCAACTAATGAAAAACTGTTTTTT.

V usage is TRBV6-6 and J usage is TRBJ2-7, with a possible D match to TRBD2 (6 bases). CDR3 size: 15 residues. V was cut by 5 bases and J by 0 bases, with 14 bases left in between. Germline V CDR1 and CDR2: MNHNY, SVGAGI (reference sequence). Written as DNA, the CDR3 is TGTGCCAGCAGTGGCGCGGGGTCGAACTCCTACGAGCAGTACTTC. Its translation: CASSGAGSNSYEQYF.

The CDR3 loop is CSPRRGDTEAFF. CDR3 nucleotide sequence: TGCAGCCCACGCAGGGGGGACACTGAAGCTTTCTTT. The genes are TRBV29-1 and TRBJ1-1; 7 nucleotides line up with TRBD1. In germline, CDR1 is SQVTM, CDR2 ANQGSEA. V lost 8 bases, J lost 3 bases, and 6 bases stayed unmatched. The CDR3 covers 12 residues.

This sequence joins TRBV7-2 and TRBJ1-1; 7 nucleotides agree with TRBD1. The CDR3 covers 17 residues. V lost 4 bases, J lost 0 bases, and 11 bases stayed unmatched. The germline gives CDR1 SGHTA, CDR2 FQGNSA. CDR3 loop: CASSSGTGTALNTEAFF. Written as DNA, the CDR3 is TGTGCCAGCAGCTCCGGCACCGGGACAGCCCTGAACACTGAAGCTTTCTTT.

The chain joins TRBV4-2 to TRBJ1-2, with no clear D. The CDR3 has 15 residues. Germline V gene sequence: CDR1 LGHNA, CDR2 YNFKEQ. V was cut by 0 bases and J by 2 bases, with 10 bases left in between. The CDR3 DNA follows: TGTGCCAGCAGCCAAGAAATGAGGCAGAACTATGGCTACACCTTC. Encoded protein: CASSQEMRQNYGYTF.

This clone was recorded a few times. This chain connects TRBV7-3 to TRBJ2-6; TRBD1 aligns across 8 bases. The V and J ends lost 5 bases and 0 bases, in that order; junction bases with no gene match: 9. The CDR3 sequence is 18 residues long. Germline loops: CDR1 SGHTA, CDR2 FQGTGA. CDR3 residues: CASSPTGAAGSGANVLTF. The CDR3 DNA follows: TGTGCCAGCAGCCCGACAGGGGCCGCGGGCTCTGGGGCCAACGTCCTGACTTTC.

A few counts support this clone. This chain links TRBV11-1 with TRBJ2-1; 7 bases line up with TRBD1. V lost 4 bases, J lost 4 bases, and 4 bases stayed unmatched. Germline V lookup: CDR1 SGHAT, CDR2 FQDESV (reference sequence). The CDR3 sequence is 14 residues long. CDR3 residues: CASSSGTVYNEQFF. The DNA of the CDR3 is TGTGCCAGCAGCTCCGGGACAGTGTACAATGAGCAGTTCTTC.

The chain combines TRBV5-5 with TRBJ2-7; weak D call: TRBD1 (5 bases). CDR1 is SGHKS and CDR2 is YYEKEE in the germline V gene (reference sequence). This CDR3 is built from 12 residues. V shed 5 bases and J shed 6 bases, with 12 bases lying between them. In DNA form, the CDR3 reads TGTGCCAGCAGTCAGGGTGGCACCGAGCAGTACTTC. It specifies CASSQGGTEQYF.

There are a few counts of this clone. This CDR3 is CASSLDVGAREQYF. The CDR3 DNA follows: TGTGCCAGCAGCTTAGATGTTGGGGCCCGGGAGCAGTACTTC. The V gene is TRBV7-2, the J gene TRBJ2-7; a weak D match, TRBD1 (5 bases). The V end was cut by 1 base, the J end by 7 bases, with 14 bases between. This CDR3 has 14 amino acids. CDR1 and CDR2 (germline): SGHTA, FQGNSA. Full variable domain (remainder filled in from reference TRBV7-2 and TRBJ2-7): GAGVSQSPSNKVTEKGKDVELRCDPISGHTALYWYRQSLGQGLEFLIYFQGNSAPDKSGLPSDRFSAERTGGSVSTLTIQRTQQEDSAVYLCASSLDVGAREQYFGPGTRLTVT.

This clone turned up a few times. The chain employs TRBV5-8 and TRBJ2-1; the D is unclear. The V end was cut by 5 bases, the J end by 6 bases, with 12 bases between. Germline V gene data show CDR1 as SGHTS and CDR2 as YDEGEE. This CDR3 region has 13 residues. This CDR3 reads CASSFRRLNEQFF. For the CDR3, the DNA is TGTGCCAGCAGTTTCCGACGACTCAATGAGCAGTTCTTC.

The chain has TRBV2 and TRBJ1-4, with D perhaps matching TRBD1 (6 bases). V gave up 3 bases and J gave up 8 bases, with 13 bases separating them. The CDR3 sequence is 14 residues long. The V gene's germline CDR1 is SNHLY and CDR2 FYNNEI. In DNA, the CDR3 is TGTGCCAGCAGTGAGGGACACGCCGGGGAAAAACTGTTTTTT. Amino acids: CASSEGHAGEKLFF.

The chain couples TRBV4-3 to TRBJ2-2; D is perhaps TRBD2 (6 bases). CDR3 length equals 14 residues. V lost 6 bases, J lost 5 bases, and 13 bases lay in between. Germline values: CDR1 LGHNA, CDR2 YSLEER. The CDR3 DNA reads TGCGCCAGCAGTCGGGGAGGATCTACCGGGGAGCTGTTTTTT. Translating it yields CASSRGGSTGELFF.

This clone was seen a few times. The chain carries TRBV7-3 and TRBJ2-2, with 11 nucleotides matching TRBD2. CDR1 and CDR2 from the germline V gene are SGHTA and FQGTGA. Germline trimming cut 5 bases from V and 4 bases from J; bases unmatched to any gene: 3. This CDR3 is built from 15 residues. The CDR3 reads CASSAGLAGTGELFF. CDR3 bases: TGTGCCAGCAGCGCCGGACTAGCGGGCACCGGGGAGCTGTTTTTT.

At least ten counts were recorded for this clone. The V gene is TRBV30, the J gene TRBJ1-1, with D uncertain. The germline gives CDR1 GTSNPN, CDR2 SVGIG (reference sequence). CDR3 length equals 13 residues. The V and J ends lost 0 bases and 9 bases respectively, with 14 bases between them. CDR3 bases: TGTGCCTGGAGTGTACAGAGTGGGAGCCAAGCTTTCTTT. Translation: CAWSVQSGSQAFF.

In its sample, this clone was seen a few times. The genes are TRBV7-8 and TRBJ1-2; TRBD1 agrees at 7 bases. The J segment lost 2 bases and the V segment lost 6 bases, leaving 6 bases of the junction unmatched. The germline gives CDR1 SGHVS, CDR2 FQNEAQ. The CDR3 loop spans 14 amino acids. Here the CDR3 reads CASSLQGINYGYTF. The CDR3, as DNA: TGTGCCAGCAGTTTACAGGGGATCAACTATGGCTACACCTTC.

The rearrangement uses TRBV10-3 and TRBJ1-2; D is ambiguous. This CDR3 is 13 amino acids long. V lost 7 bases and J 3 bases, leaving 12 bases between the germline ends. Germline lookup yields CDR1 ENHRY and CDR2 SYGVKD. DNA of the CDR3: TGTGCCATCATGGCTGGAGCTGACTATGGCTACACCTTC. Protein product: CAIMAGADYGYTF.

The chain joins TRBV4-3 to TRBJ1-5, with D possibly matching TRBD1 (6 bases). V was cut by 0 bases and J by 11 bases, with 14 bases left in between. The V gene's germline CDR1 is LGHNA and CDR2 YSLEER. The CDR3 sequence is 14 residues long. Written as DNA, the CDR3 is TGCGCCAGCAGCCAAGAGACAGGTCAAGGGACCCAGCATTTT. Its translation is CASSQETGQGTQHF.

This clone showed up just a few times. The chain carries TRBV4-2 and TRBJ2-7; D remains ambiguous. V lost 0 bases to trimming and J lost 9 bases, with 15 bases between them. The CDR3 totals 14 residues. CDR1 and CDR2 (germline): LGHNA, YNFKEQ. Written as DNA, the CDR3 is TGTGCCAGCAGCCAAGATAATCGGTCACCGTGGCAGTACTTC. Its translation: CASSQDNRSPWQYF.

Regarding this clone: Distinct nucleotide sequences in the sample also encode this CDR3. The chain combines TRBV28 with TRBJ1-2, with 7 bases matching TRBD1. Germline values: CDR1 MDHEN, CDR2 SYDVKM. V was pared by 6 bases and J by 3 bases, with 1 base of the junction left unmatched. The CDR3 is 12 residues long. The CDR3 region is CASSGTDYGYTF. CDR3 coding DNA: TGTGCCAGCAGCGGGACAGACTATGGCTACACCTTC.